Listed below are T cell receptor beta chains from one sample, sequenced in a study of OX40 agonist ivuxolimab in advanced cancers. Generated by immunoSEQ multiplex PCR, the TCRdb table keeps only in-frame clones and is missing some. The repertoire holds tens of thousands of clones, with about 86% as singletons. This specimen consisted of CD4+ or CD8+ T cells sorted from blood, obtained in a trial of the OX40 agonist ivuxolimab. The source is an adult with an advanced solid tumor such as melanoma, head and neck, liver or kidney cancer. The CDR3 runs from the conserved cysteine through the conserved F or W. Where a row states a size, it is once, few, many or the class of an expanded clone; other rows omit it.

clone_size,j_call,v_call,cdr3_aa
-,TRBJ2-3,TRBV5-4,CASQIQGGPVDTQYF
-,TRBJ2-4,TRBV20-1,CSASATDIQYF
-,TRBJ1-4,TRBV5-5,CASSFGSTGGEKLFF
-,TRBJ2-2,TRBV7-9,CASSARDRVTGELFF
-,-,TRBV2,CASSKDTSYEQYF
-,TRBJ1-2,TRBV20-1,CSATEGYTF
-,TRBJ2-5,TRBV28,CASSYPSSGVQTQYF
-,TRBJ1-6,TRBV6-5,CASRQGRLNSPLHF
once,TRBJ2-1,TRBV5-8,CASRSGISYNEQFF
-,TRBJ2-7,TRBV21-1,CASSKGPLKKQGVYEQYF
-,TRBJ1-5,TRBV19,CSLKVLAYYF
-,TRBJ2-3,TRBV9,CASSVGGSADTQYF
-,TRBJ1-6,TRBV6-4,CASRAGARSYNSPLHF